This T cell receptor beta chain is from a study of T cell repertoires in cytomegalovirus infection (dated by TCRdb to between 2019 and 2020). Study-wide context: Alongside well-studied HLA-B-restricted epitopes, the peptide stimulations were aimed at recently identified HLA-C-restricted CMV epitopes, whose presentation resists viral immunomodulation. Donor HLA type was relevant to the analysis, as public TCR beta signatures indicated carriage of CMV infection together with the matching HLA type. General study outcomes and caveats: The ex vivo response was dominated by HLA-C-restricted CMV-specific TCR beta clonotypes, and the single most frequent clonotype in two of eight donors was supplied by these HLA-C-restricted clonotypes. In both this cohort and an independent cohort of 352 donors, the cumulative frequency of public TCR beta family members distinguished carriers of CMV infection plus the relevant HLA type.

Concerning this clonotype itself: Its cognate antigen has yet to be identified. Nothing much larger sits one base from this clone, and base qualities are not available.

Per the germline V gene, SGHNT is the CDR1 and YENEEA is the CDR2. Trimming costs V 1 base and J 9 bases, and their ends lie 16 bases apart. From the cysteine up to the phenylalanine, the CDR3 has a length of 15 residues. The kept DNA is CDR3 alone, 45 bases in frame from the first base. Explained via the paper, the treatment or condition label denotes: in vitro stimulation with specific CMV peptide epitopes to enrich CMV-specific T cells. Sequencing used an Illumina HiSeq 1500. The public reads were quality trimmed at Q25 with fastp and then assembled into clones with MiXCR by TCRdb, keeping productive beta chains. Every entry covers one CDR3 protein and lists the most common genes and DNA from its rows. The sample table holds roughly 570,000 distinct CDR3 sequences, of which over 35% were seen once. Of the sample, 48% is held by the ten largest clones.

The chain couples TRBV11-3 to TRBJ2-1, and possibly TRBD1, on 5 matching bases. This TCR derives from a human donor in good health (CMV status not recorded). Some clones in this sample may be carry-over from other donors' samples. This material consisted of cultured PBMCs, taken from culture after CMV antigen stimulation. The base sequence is TGTGCCAGCAGCTTAGCAGTAAGGGGAATGAGTGAGCAGTTCTTC. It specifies CASSLAVRGMSEQFF.